Below are 25 T cell receptor beta chains sequenced from a single sample in a study of T cells after yellow fever vaccination. TCRdb itself ran the 5' RACE reads through MiXCR, one entry per CDR3 protein. The sample yields hundreds of thousands of distinct CDR3 sequences, over 3.5% seen once. Source: PBMCs, taken 5 days after the yellow fever booster vaccination. The receptors stem from a man aged 18 to 30 who received the YFV17D yellow fever vaccine.

V and J are TRBV7-3 and TRBJ2-1, with D perhaps TRBD1 or TRBD2 (5 bases each). Trimming left V 3 bases short and J 8 bases short, with 11 bases between. CDR1 is SGHTA, CDR2 FQGTGA, per germline. The CDR3 contains 13 residues. CDR3 loop: CASSFGGADEQFF. In DNA, the CDR3 is TGTGCCAGCAGCTTTGGGGGTGCGGATGAGCAGTTCTTC.

The chain couples TRBV9 to TRBJ2-7, with 8 bases matching TRBD1. Per germline, CDR1 SGDLS and CDR2 YYNGEE. V trimming: 2 bases; J trimming: 2 bases; junction bases outside the gene matches: 9. This CDR3 has 16 residues. CDR3 DNA sequence: TGTGCCAGCAGCGTCAGTGTGGACAGGGCGACCTACGAGCAGTACTTC. It codes for CASSVSVDRATYEQYF.

This chain connects TRBV12-3 or TRBV12-4 to TRBJ1-1, with D unresolved. V lost 3 bases, J lost 7 bases, and 9 bases lay in between. This CDR3 is 12 amino acids long. CDR3 DNA sequence: TGTGCCAGCAGTTTTGTTTCAGGTGAAGCTTTCTTT. The encoded protein is CASSFVSGEAFF.

This clonotype has more than one count but fewer than ten. The rearrangement links TRBV4-1 to TRBJ2-7; 8 bases agree with TRBD1. Trimming took 4 bases from V and 2 from J; bases not matched to a gene: 7. The CDR3 extends over 15 amino acids. Germline V gives CDR1 MGHRA, CDR2 YSYEKL. CDR3 DNA sequence: TGCGCCAGCAGCCCCGGACAGGGTGGGACCTACGAGCAGTACTTC. This sequence encodes CASSPGQGGTYEQYF.

The rearrangement joins TRBV12-5 to TRBJ1-1; D is ambiguous. Trimming left V 3 bases short and J 4 bases short, with 9 bases between. Germline V CDR1 and CDR2: LGHNT, FRNRAP. The CDR3 extends over 13 amino acids. The CDR3 DNA sequence: TGTGCTAGTGGTTTAGGGCCACGCACTGAAGCTTTCTTT. It translates to CASGLGPRTEAFF.

The rearrangement uses TRBV20-1 and TRBJ2-1; a weak D match, TRBD1 (6 bases). The CDR3 is 11 residues long. Trimming took 5 bases from V and 14 from J, leaving 16 bases between them. CDR1 and CDR2 (germline): DFQATT, SNEGSKA (reference sequence). The chain's CDR3 is CSAPQNRVKFF. The CDR3 region has the DNA TGCAGTGCTCCTCAAAACAGGGTGAAGTTCTTC.

This clonotype was seen only a few times. The chain links TRBV24-1 to TRBJ2-3, with D possibly matching TRBD1 (5 bases). In germline, CDR1 is KGHDR, CDR2 SFDVKD. The CDR3 has 11 amino acids. The germline V and J ends were trimmed by 9 bases and 6 bases, with 9 bases remaining between them. This CDR3 is CATSNRDTQYF. CDR3 nucleotides: TGTGCCACCTCGAACAGGGATACGCAGTATTTT.

This rearrangement joins TRBV20-1 to TRBJ1-2, with 8 bases identical to TRBD1. CDR3 length: 14 amino acids. Germline CDR1 DFQATT, CDR2 SNEGSKA (reference sequence). V shed 3 bases, J shed 4 bases, and the junction held 7 bases outside the gene matches. This CDR3 is CSASSLGQGYGYTF. CDR3 nucleotide sequence: TGCAGTGCTAGTTCCCTCGGACAGGGCTATGGCTACACCTTC.

The gene calls are TRBV24-1 and TRBJ2-3; no definite D call. With 5 bases removed from V and 5 bases from J, the gap between germline ends came to 4 bases. The CDR3 runs 11 residues. CDR1 is KGHDR and CDR2 is SFDVKD in the germline V gene. CDR3 nucleotides: TGTGCCACCAGTGTATTAGATACGCAGTATTTT. It translates to CATSVLDTQYF.

The chain is built from TRBV18 and TRBJ1-1; no definite D call. V lost 3 bases and J lost 1, with 6 bases in between. Germline CDR1 reads KGHSH; CDR2 reads LQKENI. CDR3 length: 13 residues. DNA of the CDR3: TGTGCCAGCTCACCGGAACAGAACACTGAAGCTTTCTTT. Translating gives CASSPEQNTEAFF.

This clonotype showed up many times. The gene calls are TRBV10-3 and TRBJ2-1; D might be TRBD1 (6 bases). CDR3 size: 14 residues. Germline V gene sequence: CDR1 ENHRY, CDR2 SYGVKD. V lost 4 bases and J 0 bases, leaving 7 bases between the germline ends. The CDR3 sequence: CAISGQVSYNEQFF. The CDR3 DNA sequence: TGTGCCATCAGTGGACAGGTCTCCTACAATGAGCAGTTCTTC.

The V call is TRBV12-3 or TRBV12-4, the J call TRBJ2-2; unclear D gene. The V gene lost 6 bases and the J gene lost 3 bases, with 11 bases spanning the gap. The CDR3 contains 14 residues. CDR3 residues: CASRPQTDTGELFF. DNA of the CDR3: TGTGCCAGCAGACCCCAAACAGACACCGGGGAGCTGTTTTTT.

A few counts support this clonotype. The CDR3 DNA is TGTGCCAGCTCACCACCCGCGGGGCAATACGAGCAGTACTTC. Amino acids: CASSPPAGQYEQYF. J is TRBJ2-7 and V is TRBV18; D is possibly TRBD2 (6 bases). The germline V gene encodes CDR1 KGHSH and CDR2 LQKENI. The CDR3 runs 14 residues. The V end lost 0 bases, the J end lost 4 bases, and 10 bases lay between the germline ends.

The rearrangement joins TRBV16 to TRBJ2-7; tentative D call: TRBD2 (6 bases). Looked up from germline, CDR1 is KGHSY and CDR2 is FQNENV. The germline V and J ends were trimmed by 4 bases and 6 bases, with 19 bases remaining between them. The CDR3 covers 15 residues. The CDR3 loop is CASSPRGEGGGEQYF. For the CDR3, the DNA is TGTGCCAGCAGCCCACGAGGAGAGGGAGGTGGCGAGCAGTACTTC.

The CDR3 region is CASSPGWAGTGTDTQYF. The CDR3 nucleotides are TGTGCCAGCAGCCCCGGATGGGCAGGAACTGGCACAGATACGCAGTATTTT. The V and J genes are TRBV6-6 and TRBJ2-3, with D unclear. Trimming took off 6 bases at V and 1 base at J, with 20 bases between the two ends. CDR1 and CDR2 from the germline V gene are MNHNY and SVGAGI (reference sequence). The CDR3 is made up of 17 amino acids.

The chain is built from TRBV7-9 and TRBJ2-1; 12 nucleotides line up with TRBD2. The V segment lost 4 bases and the J segment 6 bases; nucleotides outside the gene matches: 7. This CDR3 has 16 amino acids. Germline CDR1 and CDR2: SEHNR and FQNEAQ (reference sequence). Here the CDR3 reads CASSSSQLAGGNEQFF. The CDR3 nucleotides are TGTGCCAGCAGCTCGAGCCAACTAGCGGGGGGCAATGAGCAGTTCTTC.

Only a few counts were recorded for this clonotype. The rearrangement joins TRBV6-5 to TRBJ1-1; 8 bases line up with TRBD1. Germline V gene sequence: CDR1 MNHEY, CDR2 SVGAGI. The CDR3 is 15 residues long. V dropped 0 bases and J dropped 1; count of bases not matched to a gene: 1. The CDR3 loop is CASSYSGTGNTEAFF. The CDR3 DNA reads TGTGCCAGCAGTTACTCGGGGACAGGGAACACTGAAGCTTTCTTT.

V is TRBV30 and J is TRBJ2-1; D may be TRBD1 (6 bases). This CDR3 has 13 residues. The V gene lost 4 bases and the J gene lost 12 bases, with 19 bases spanning the gap. CDR1 is GTSNPN and CDR2 is SVGIG in the germline V gene (reference sequence). In DNA form, the CDR3 reads TGTGCCTGGACCCAGGGGCAGGGGAGAAGGCAGTTCTTC. It codes for CAWTQGQGRRQFF.

The sample holds a few counts of this clonotype. The chain joins TRBV7-8 to TRBJ1-1; no firm D call. CDR3 size: 16 residues. Germline V gene lookup returns CDR1 SGHVS and CDR2 FQNEAQ. V shed 0 bases and J shed 1 base, with 12 bases lying between them. The CDR3 spells CASSLAIGVGNTEAFF. In DNA form, the CDR3 reads TGTGCCAGCAGCTTAGCGATCGGGGTGGGGAACACTGAAGCTTTCTTT.

The rearrangement links TRBV24-1 to TRBJ2-1, with TRBD2 identical over 9 bases. The CDR3 contains 14 residues. The germline CDR1 and CDR2 sequences are KGHDR and SFDVKD. V trimming: 6 bases; J trimming: 7 bases; junction bases outside the gene matches: 6. The CDR3 bases are TGTGCCACCAGTACGGCTAGCGGGGTTAATGAGCAGTTCTTC. It specifies CATSTASGVNEQFF.

There are many counts of this clonotype. The rearrangement uses TRBV27 and TRBJ1-4; TRBD1 matches 9 bases. The CDR3 has 16 amino acids. V lost 3 bases, J lost 4 bases, and 6 bases stayed unmatched. The germline V gene encodes CDR1 MNHEY and CDR2 SMNVEV (reference sequence). The CDR3 nucleotides are TGTGCCAGCAGTTTCACGGGACAGGGCCTTAATGAAAAACTGTTTTTT. Amino acids: CASSFTGQGLNEKLFF.

This clonotype appeared a few times. The chain joins TRBV20-1 to TRBJ2-5; D perhaps matches TRBD1 (5 bases). Per germline, CDR1 DFQATT and CDR2 SNEGSKA (reference sequence). The ends were cut back, 1 base at V and 5 bases at J, with 8 bases in the middle. The length of the CDR3 is 12 residues. Written as DNA, the CDR3 is TGCAGTGCTAGAGCAGGGATGGAGACCCAGTACTTC. It codes for CSARAGMETQYF.

This clonotype was recorded a few times. The chain joins TRBV6-5 to TRBJ1-1; D is undetermined. This CDR3 is 14 amino acids long. Germline CDR1 is MNHEY and CDR2 is SVGAGI. Trimming removed 6 bases at V and 1 base at J, with 12 bases between. In DNA, the CDR3 is TGTGCCAGCAGGGCCTGGGAGGCGAACACTGAAGCTTTCTTT. It encodes CASRAWEANTEAFF.

V is TRBV5-1 and J is TRBJ2-6; 10 bases map to TRBD1. The CDR3 covers 18 residues. Germline CDR1 is SGHRS and CDR2 is YFSETQ. V dropped 4 bases and J dropped 0; count of bases not matched to a gene: 7. The CDR3 spells CASSAGQGGTSGANVLTF. The CDR3 nucleotides read TGCGCCAGCAGCGCCGGACAGGGGGGGACCTCTGGGGCCAACGTCCTGACTTTC. The full variable domain, with the rest looked up from reference TRBV5-1 and TRBJ2-6, is KAGVTQTPRYLIKTRGQQVTLSCSPISGHRSVSWYQQTPGQGLQFLFEYFSETQRNKGNFPGRFSGRQFSNSRSEMNVSTLELGDSALYLCASSAGQGGTSGANVLTFGAGSRLTVL.

V and J are TRBV4-1 and TRBJ1-2, with TRBD1 as a possible D gene (6 bases). The CDR3 is made up of 18 amino acids. V was shortened by 1 base and J by 1 base, with 19 bases between the two germline ends. Per germline, CDR1 MGHRA and CDR2 YSYEKL. CDR3 DNA sequence: TGCGCCAGCAGCCAAGTGACCCTTGGACAGCGTTTTAACTATGGCTACACCTTC. It encodes CASSQVTLGQRFNYGYTF.